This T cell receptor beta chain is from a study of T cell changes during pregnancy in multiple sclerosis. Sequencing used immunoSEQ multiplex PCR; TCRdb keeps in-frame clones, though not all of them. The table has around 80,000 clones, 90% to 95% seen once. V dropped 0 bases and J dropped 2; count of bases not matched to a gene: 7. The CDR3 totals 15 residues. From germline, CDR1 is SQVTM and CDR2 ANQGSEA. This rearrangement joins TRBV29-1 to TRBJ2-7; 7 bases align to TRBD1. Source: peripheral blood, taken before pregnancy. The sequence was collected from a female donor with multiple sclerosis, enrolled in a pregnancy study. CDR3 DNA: TGCAGCGTTGAAGATCCCCAGACAGGGACCTACGAGCAGTACTTC. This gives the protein CSVEDPQTGTYEQYF.